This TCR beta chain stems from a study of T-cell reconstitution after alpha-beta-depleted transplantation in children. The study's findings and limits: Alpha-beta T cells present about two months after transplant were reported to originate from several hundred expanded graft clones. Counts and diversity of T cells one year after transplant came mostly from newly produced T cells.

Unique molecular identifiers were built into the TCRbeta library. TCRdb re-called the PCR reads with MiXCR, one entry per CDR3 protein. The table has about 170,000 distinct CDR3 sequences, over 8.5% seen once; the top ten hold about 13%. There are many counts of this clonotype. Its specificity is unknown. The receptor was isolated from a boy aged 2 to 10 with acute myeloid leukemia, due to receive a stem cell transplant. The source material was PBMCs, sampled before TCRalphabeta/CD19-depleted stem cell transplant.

Written as DNA, the CDR3 is TGCAGCGTTGAAGACCGAAGGGCTGAAGCTTTCTTT. Its protein product is CSVEDRRAEAFF. V and J are TRBV29-1 and TRBJ1-1; D remains unclear. The germline gives CDR1 SQVTM, CDR2 ANQGSEA. V was trimmed by 0 bases and J by 6 bases, leaving 8 bases between them. This CDR3 region has 12 residues.